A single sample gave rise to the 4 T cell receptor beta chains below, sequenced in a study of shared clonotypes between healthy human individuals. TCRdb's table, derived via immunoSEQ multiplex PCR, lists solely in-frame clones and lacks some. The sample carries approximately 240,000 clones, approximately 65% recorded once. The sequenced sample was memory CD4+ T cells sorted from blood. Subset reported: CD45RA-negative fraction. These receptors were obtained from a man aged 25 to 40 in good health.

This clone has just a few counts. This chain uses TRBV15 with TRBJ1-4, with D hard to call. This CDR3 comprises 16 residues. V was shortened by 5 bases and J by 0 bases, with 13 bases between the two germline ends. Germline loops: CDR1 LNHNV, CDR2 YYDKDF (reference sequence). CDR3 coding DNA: TGTGCCACCAGCCCTCGAGCGAAATCAACTAATGAAAAACTGTTTTTT. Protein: CATSPRAKSTNEKLFF. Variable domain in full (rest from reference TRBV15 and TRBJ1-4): DAMVIQNPRYQVTQFGKPVTLSCSQTLNHNVMYWYQQKSSQAPKLLFHYYDKDFNNEADTPDNFQSRRPNTSFCFLDIRSPGLGDTAMYLCATSPRAKSTNEKLFFGSGTQLSVL.

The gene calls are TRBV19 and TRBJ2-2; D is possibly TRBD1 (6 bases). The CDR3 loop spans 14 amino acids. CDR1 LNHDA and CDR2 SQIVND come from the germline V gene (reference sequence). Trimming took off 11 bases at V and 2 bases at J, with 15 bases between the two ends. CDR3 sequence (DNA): TGTGCCGGTCGGACAGATATTAACACCGGGGAGCTGTTTTTT. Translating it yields CAGRTDINTGELFF.

CDR3 nucleotide sequence: TGCGCCAGCAGTGGGAGTAGCGGGAGTGGCCGCCGGGAGCTGTTTTTT. Amino acids: CASSGSSGSGRRELFF. This sequence joins TRBV10-2 and TRBJ2-2, with 9 bases fitting TRBD2. The CDR3 contains 16 residues. Losses at the gene ends were 4 bases for V and 9 bases for J; bases not matched to a gene: 12. From germline, CDR1 is WSHSY and CDR2 SAAADI.

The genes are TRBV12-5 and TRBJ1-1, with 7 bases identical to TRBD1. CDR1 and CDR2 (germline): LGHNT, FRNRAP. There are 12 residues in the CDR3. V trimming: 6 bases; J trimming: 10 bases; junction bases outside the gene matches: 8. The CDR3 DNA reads TGTGCTAGTGGGAGAGACCAGGGGGGAGCTTTCTTT. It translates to CASGRDQGGAFF.